The T cell receptor (beta chain) under discussion was sequenced for a study of shared clonotypes between healthy human individuals. Across the whole study: CD4 naive cells filled three plates per donor, CD4 memory three, CD8 naive two and CD8 memory one. Study observations and caveats: Compared with clonotypes that all four donors shared, non-shared clonotypes had lower generation probabilities. For sorted subsets, rarefaction showed incomplete sequencing despite large depth.

Turning to this clone: The antigen is unknown.

The data were produced by immunoSEQ multiplex PCR, yet TCRdb's version contains in-frame clones alone and is incomplete. The sample consists of 2,500,000 or so clones, 92% of them appearing once. Germline V lookup: CDR1 MNHNY, CDR2 SVGAGI (reference sequence). The ends lost 2 bases at V and 2 bases at J; junction bases unmatched: 5. The CDR3 runs to 16 residues. The sample comprised naive CD4+ T cells from PBMCs. Subset in this sample: CD45RA+ positively selected. The receptor's source is a man between 18 and 29 years old in good health. Some clones in this sample may be carry-over from other donors' samples. V is TRBV6-6 and J is TRBJ2-2; 7 bases map to TRBD1. As DNA, the CDR3 is TGTGCCAGCAGTTACGGACAGGTGGTTAACACCGGGGAGCTGTTTTTT. Amino acids: CASSYGQVVNTGELFF.